This entry lists 18 T cell receptor beta chains sequenced from one sample in a study of breast tumors, draining lymph nodes, adjacent tissues. Samples came from axillary lymph nodes draining the breast cancer. TCRdb independently ran MiXCR on the multiplex PCR reads; one entry per CDR3 protein. The sample consists of 200,000 to 250,000 distinct CDR3 sequences, less than 45% of them appearing once. The sample taken for sequencing was axillary lymph node tissue. The source of these receptors is a female donor with breast cancer. Some clones in this sample may be carry-over from other donors' samples.

This chain uses TRBV12-3 or TRBV12-4 with TRBJ2-2, with D tentatively TRBD2 (5 bases). Trimming pared 6 bases from V and 3 bases from J, leaving 8 bases between. The CDR3 loop spans 13 amino acids. CDR3 nucleotides: TGTGCCAGCAGGGAGGAGGACACCGGGGAGCTGTTTTTT. Its translation: CASREEDTGELFF.

This clonotype was seen at least ten times. The V and J genes are TRBV29-1 and TRBJ2-3; tentatively, D is TRBD1 or TRBD2 (5 bases each). The CDR3 has 13 amino acids. Germline values: CDR1 SQVTM, CDR2 ANQGSEA. V lost 0 bases and J lost 10, with 14 bases in between. Here the CDR3 reads CSVEEGTTWAQYF. Written as DNA, the CDR3 is TGCAGCGTTGAAGAGGGGACCACCTGGGCGCAGTATTTT.

The chain uses TRBV18 and TRBJ1-6; D possibly corresponds to TRBD1 (5 bases). Germline V CDR1 and CDR2: KGHSH, LQKENI. V was clipped by 4 bases and J by 5 bases, with 15 bases between them. The CDR3 is 16 amino acids. The CDR3 region has the DNA TGTGCCAGCTCACGTGCAGGGACCGACGATAATTCACCCCTCCACTTT. Its protein product is CASSRAGTDDNSPLHF.

This clonotype was recorded at least ten times. CDR3 loop: CSATPLALAGDGWETQYF. In nucleotides, the CDR3 is TGCAGTGCTACCCCTTTAGCACTAGCGGGAGACGGCTGGGAGACCCAGTACTTC. The chain couples TRBV20-1 to TRBJ2-5; 11 nucleotides agree with TRBD2. The CDR3 consists of 18 residues. CDR1 is DFQATT, CDR2 SNEGSKA, per germline (reference sequence). V trimming: 4 bases; J trimming: 5 bases; junction bases outside the gene matches: 18.

This clonotype was seen ten or more times. The chain combines TRBV7-3 with TRBJ2-1, with D perhaps matching TRBD1 or TRBD2 (6 bases each). V gave up 0 bases and J gave up 0 bases, with 9 bases separating them. This CDR3 has 16 residues. The germline CDR1 and CDR2 sequences are SGHTA and FQGTGA. CDR3 residues: CASSLTGGSSYNEQFF. The CDR3 DNA is TGTGCCAGCAGCTTAACAGGGGGGAGCTCCTACAATGAGCAGTTCTTC. Supplemented by reference TRBV7-3 and TRBJ2-1, the full variable domain reads GAGVSQTPSNKVTEKGKYVELRCDPISGHTALYWYRQSLGQGPEFLIYFQGTGAADDSGLPNDRFFAVRPEGSVSTLKIQRTERGDSAVYLCASSLTGGSSYNEQFFGPGTRLTVL.

This chain links TRBV20-1 with TRBJ2-4; D gene ambiguous. Germline values: CDR1 DFQATT, CDR2 SNEGSKA (reference sequence). The ends were cut back, 0 bases at V and 9 bases at J, with 21 bases in the middle. The CDR3 totals 16 residues. The CDR3 is CSAREGSRTLASIQYF. The CDR3 DNA reads TGCAGTGCTAGAGAGGGGTCTAGAACGCTGGCGTCCATTCAGTACTTC.

At least ten counts were recorded for this clonotype. The V call is TRBV19, the J call TRBJ1-2; TRBD1 is a possible D gene (5 bases). Germline V lookup: CDR1 LNHDA, CDR2 SQIVND (reference sequence). The CDR3 has 17 amino acids. V was pared by 5 bases and J by 0 bases, with 19 bases between. This CDR3 is CASSPITSGRSNYGYTF. CDR3 nucleotides: TGTGCCAGTAGTCCTATAACTTCAGGGAGATCTAACTATGGCTACACCTTC.

The CDR3 DNA follows: TGTGCCAGCACTCCCTTGGCAGGAAACTATGGCTACACCTTC. It translates to CASTPLAGNYGYTF. J is TRBJ1-2 and V is TRBV6-1; D unclear. Germline V gives CDR1 MNHNS, CDR2 SASEGT. The CDR3 runs 14 residues. V shed 7 bases and J shed 2 bases, with 14 bases lying between them.

This clonotype was recorded many times. V and J are TRBV2 and TRBJ1-6; TRBD1 is a possible D gene (5 bases). Trimming shortened V by 6 bases and J by 7 bases, and 16 bases separated the two germline ends. Germline CDR1 reads SNHLY; CDR2 reads FYNNEI. The CDR3 loop spans 15 amino acids. This chain's CDR3 is CASREWGPKNSPLHF. CDR3 in DNA: TGTGCCAGCAGGGAATGGGGACCCAAAAATTCACCCCTCCACTTT.

V and J are TRBV6-1 and TRBJ2-7; TRBD2 matches 10 bases. After removal of 1 base from V and 3 bases from J, the junction contained 3 bases not matched to a gene. Germline values: CDR1 MNHNS, CDR2 SASEGT. The CDR3 is 15 amino acids. CDR3 bases: TGTGCCAGCAGTGAAGGGACTAGCGGACTCTACGAGCAGTACTTC. This sequence encodes CASSEGTSGLYEQYF.

The rearrangement links TRBV20-1 to TRBJ1-6, with 7 bases fitting TRBD1. The CDR3 sequence is 13 residues long. Trimming at V came to 4 bases and at J to 8 bases, leaving 5 bases not matched to a gene. Germline loops: CDR1 DFQATT, CDR2 SNEGSKA (reference sequence). CDR3 amino acids: CSATGQKDSPLHF. For the CDR3, the DNA is TGCAGTGCTACGGGACAGAAAGATTCACCCCTCCACTTT.

This clonotype was detected ten times or more. A read error may produce the germline difference seen at one junction end. CDR3 protein: CASSLGPGLAGGPGTDTQYF. As DNA, the CDR3 is TGTGCCAGCAGTTTAGGCCCGGGACTAGCGGGAGGGCCTGGCACAGATACGCAGTATTTT. V and J are TRBV11-2 and TRBJ2-3; 16 nucleotides agree with TRBD2. This CDR3 is 20 amino acids long. Looked up from germline, CDR1 is SGHAT and CDR2 is FQNNGV.

This clonotype was counted many times. The chain's CDR3 is CASSFSTGGSYNSPLHF. The CDR3 coding sequence is TGTGCCAGCAGCTTTTCGACAGGGGGCTCCTATAATTCACCCCTCCACTTT. The genes are TRBV6-5 and TRBJ1-6, with TRBD1 identical over 9 bases. The germline V gene encodes CDR1 MNHEY and CDR2 SVGAGI. This CDR3 comprises 17 residues. V was clipped by 6 bases and J by 0 bases; unmatched bases: 6.

Many counts were recorded for this clonotype. The chain has TRBV5-1 and TRBJ2-7; 9 nucleotides match TRBD1. Trimming cost V 1 base and J 6 bases; bases outside gene matches: 2. Germline V gene data show CDR1 as SGHRS and CDR2 as YFSETQ. CDR3 length: 13 residues. For the CDR3, the DNA is TGCGCCAGCAGCTTGACAGGGGGCGTCGAGCAGTACTTC. This codes for CASSLTGGVEQYF.

This clonotype was detected only a few times. It may be a read error: a sequence one base away is much more abundant. The CDR3 nucleotides read TGTGCCAACAGCTTCTTCCTTAGGGACTACGAGCAGTACTTC. As protein: CANSFFLRDYEQYF. The rearrangement uses TRBV5-5 and TRBJ2-7; D is undetermined. Per the germline V gene, CDR1 is SGHKS and CDR2 is YYEKEE (reference sequence). The CDR3 covers 14 residues.

This clonotype was recorded many times. The chain has TRBV3-1 and TRBJ1-2, with TRBD1 matching over 7 bases. The germline V gene encodes CDR1 LGHDT and CDR2 YNNKEL (reference sequence). V shed 0 bases and J 5 bases; nucleotides not matched to a gene: 3. There are 14 residues in the CDR3. The CDR3, as DNA: TGTGCCAGCAGCCAAGAGACAGGGAAGTATGGCTACACCTTC. The encoded protein is CASSQETGKYGYTF.

At least ten counts were recorded for this clonotype. This chain joins TRBV5-6 and TRBJ1-2, with 11 bases that match TRBD1. This CDR3 has 17 amino acids. The junction had 13 bases not matched to a gene; V was cut back by 4 bases and J by 5 bases. Germline V lookup: CDR1 SGHDT, CDR2 YYEEEE. In DNA form, the CDR3 reads TGTGCCAGCAGCACCAGGACAGGGGGCCCAAACCCTTATGGCTACACCTTC. Translation: CASSTRTGGPNPYGYTF.

This clonotype was counted at least ten times. The genes are TRBV27 and TRBJ1-6; D unclear. Trimming left V 4 bases short and J 9 bases short, with 10 bases between. The CDR3 covers 13 residues. The germline V gene has CDR1 MNHEY and CDR2 SMNVEV (reference sequence). The CDR3 region is CASSWALVSPLHF. Here the CDR3 DNA reads TGTGCCAGCAGTTGGGCATTGGTTTCACCCCTCCACTTT.